The 25 T cell receptor beta chains given below trace back to one sample, sequenced in a study of early T cells in non-severe SARS-CoV-2 infection. A single record per CDR3 protein comes from TCRdb applying MiXCR to the 5' RACE reads. The table has roughly 66,000 distinct CDR3 sequences, 9.1% seen once; the top ten hold approximately 3%. The sample comprised whole blood. These TCRs come from an adult who was a healthcare worker with PCR-confirmed SARS-CoV-2 infection or an uninfected control (not recorded which).

The V call is TRBV4-2, the J call TRBJ2-7; 13 bases are a match to TRBD2. The CDR3 is 16 amino acids. Per germline, CDR1 LGHNA and CDR2 YNFKEQ. J gave up 6 bases and V 0 bases, and 5 bases lay outside the gene matches. The CDR3 DNA reads as TGTGCCAGCAGCCAAGATAAACTAGCGGGAGGGCGCGAGCAGTACTTC. It encodes CASSQDKLAGGREQYF.

The sample holds a few counts of this clonotype. This chain connects TRBV7-2 to TRBJ2-5; possible D gene TRBD2, 5 bases. V lost 0 bases and J 7 bases, leaving 12 bases between the germline ends. Per the germline V gene, CDR1 is SGHTA and CDR2 is FQGNSA. This CDR3 comprises 14 residues. CDR3 loop: CASSLAGAPPTQYF. For the CDR3, the DNA is TGTGCCAGCAGCTTAGCGGGAGCTCCCCCGACCCAGTACTTC.

The chain carries TRBV12-3 or TRBV12-4 and TRBJ2-7, with 8 bases fitting TRBD1. V lost 5 bases to trimming and J lost 4 bases; unmatched junction nucleotides: 7. CDR3 size: 14 residues. The DNA for the CDR3 is TGTGCCAGCAGTGGACAGGGAGCGAAGTACGAGCAGTACTTC. Encoded protein: CASSGQGAKYEQYF.

This clonotype was detected many times. The chain carries TRBV15 and TRBJ2-5; the match to TRBD2 covers 11 bases. The CDR3 is 17 amino acids. CDR1 and CDR2 from the germline V gene are LNHNV and YYDKDF (reference sequence). J was trimmed by 4 bases and V by 2 bases; bases with no gene match: 9. This chain's CDR3 is CATSRTGLAGGGETQYF. In nucleotides, the CDR3 is TGTGCCACCAGCAGAACTGGGCTAGCGGGAGGAGGAGAGACCCAGTACTTC.

This clonotype has only a few counts. The V gene is TRBV3-1, the J gene TRBJ2-2, with 7 bases matching TRBD2. The ends lost 1 base at V and 5 bases at J; junction bases unmatched: 7. The CDR3 has 16 amino acids. Germline lookup yields CDR1 LGHDT and CDR2 YNNKEL (reference sequence). CDR3 sequence: CASSQGYREATGELFF. The DNA for the CDR3 is TGTGCCAGCAGCCAAGGTTATCGGGAGGCGACCGGGGAGCTGTTTTTT.

The V gene is TRBV30, the J gene TRBJ2-7; possibly TRBD2 for D (6 bases). The CDR3 totals 16 residues. Germline loops: CDR1 GTSNPN, CDR2 SVGIG (reference sequence). Trimming left V 0 bases short and J 4 bases short, with 19 bases between. The CDR3 DNA sequence: TGTGCCTGGAGTGTACTAAGATGGGGGGATAAGTACGAGCAGTACTTC. It codes for CAWSVLRWGDKYEQYF.

This chain uses TRBV11-2 with TRBJ2-1; D is tentatively TRBD1 or TRBD2 (5 bases each). The CDR3 spans 16 residues. V gave up 1 base and J gave up 4 bases, with 14 bases separating them. Germline CDR1 is SGHAT and CDR2 is FQNNGV. CDR3: CASSLAGGSGYNEQFF. Here the CDR3 DNA reads TGTGCCAGCAGCTTAGCTGGGGGATCTGGGTACAATGAGCAGTTCTTC.

At least ten counts were recorded for this clonotype. The chain recombines TRBV7-3 with TRBJ2-1, with TRBD2 matching over 12 bases. J was trimmed by 7 bases and V by 3 bases; bases with no gene match: 4. Germline CDR1 and CDR2: SGHTA and FQGTGA. CDR3 length: 15 amino acids. CDR3 loop: CASSLELAGGNEQFF. CDR3 DNA: TGTGCCAGCAGCTTGGAGCTAGCGGGAGGGAATGAGCAGTTCTTC.

This clonotype showed up many times. The chain carries TRBV7-2 and TRBJ1-1, with a possible D match to TRBD1 (6 bases). V gave up 2 bases and J gave up 1 base, with 11 bases separating them. The CDR3 length is 15 residues. Germline V CDR1 and CDR2: SGHTA, FQGNSA. CDR3 coding DNA: TGTGCCAGCAGCTTAAGGTCAGGGGCGAACACTGAAGCTTTCTTT. Its translation is CASSLRSGANTEAFF.

This chain joins TRBV7-9 and TRBJ1-1, with unresolved D. V dropped 7 bases and J dropped 3 bases, with 15 bases sitting between them. This CDR3 is 14 amino acids long. CDR1 and CDR2 from the germline V gene are SEHNR and FQNEAQ (reference sequence). CDR3: CASTSPGQYTEAFF. The CDR3, as DNA: TGTGCCAGCACCAGTCCCGGGCAGTACACTGAAGCTTTCTTT.

The table lists this clonotype with many counts. The genes are TRBV20-1 and TRBJ2-5; 7 positions agree with TRBD2. The CDR3 length is 15 residues. Germline values: CDR1 DFQATT, CDR2 SNEGSKA (reference sequence). Trimming at V came to 6 bases and at J to 2 bases, leaving 12 bases not matched to a gene. As DNA, the CDR3 is TGCAGTGCGGGGCCCGCCGGGAGGCGACAAGAGACCCAGTACTTC. Encoded protein: CSAGPAGRRQETQYF.

This clonotype appeared many times. The J gene is TRBJ1-4, the V gene TRBV7-3; D is uncertain. The CDR3 length is 13 residues. The V gene lost 2 bases and the J gene lost 5 bases, with 6 bases spanning the gap. The germline V gene encodes CDR1 SGHTA and CDR2 FQGTGA. The CDR3 here is CASSLSRNEKLFF. The CDR3 bases are TGTGCCAGCAGCTTATCGAGGAATGAAAAACTGTTTTTT.

This clonotype occurred once. The chain uses TRBV10-2 and TRBJ2-7; TRBD1 agrees at 8 bases. The CDR3 runs to 16 residues. Germline V gives CDR1 WSHSY, CDR2 SAAADI. V trimming: 4 bases; J trimming: 4 bases; junction bases outside the gene matches: 12. As DNA, the CDR3 is TGCGCCAGCAGTGTCTTCCTGGACAGGGTTGGGTACGAGCAGTACTTC. This encodes CASSVFLDRVGYEQYF.

This clonotype occurred many times. This chain's CDR3 is CASSLQGSYEQYF. CDR3 nucleotides: TGTGCCAGCTCACTCCAGGGGTCCTACGAGCAGTACTTC. J is TRBJ2-7 and V is TRBV18; weak D call: TRBD1 (6 bases). The CDR3 length is 13 residues. CDR1 and CDR2 from the germline V gene are KGHSH and LQKENI. V shed 4 bases and J shed 1 base, with 8 bases lying between them.

The rearrangement links TRBV6-6 to TRBJ2-7; the match to TRBD2 covers 11 bases. The CDR3 is made up of 15 amino acids. V dropped 6 bases and J dropped 4; count of bases not matched to a gene: 8. CDR1 MNHNY and CDR2 SVGAGI come from the germline V gene (reference sequence). The DNA for the CDR3 is TGTGCCAGCAGGGGGGGGACTAGCGGATCTTACGAGCAGTACTTC. Translating it yields CASRGGTSGSYEQYF.

There are many counts of this clonotype. This sequence joins TRBV27 and TRBJ2-1; TRBD1 is a possible D gene (6 bases). The ends were cut back, 7 bases at V and 6 bases at J, with 13 bases in the middle. CDR3 length: 13 residues. Germline V gene sequence: CDR1 MNHEY, CDR2 SMNVEV (reference sequence). The CDR3 bases are TGTGCCAGCACAACTAGGGGGATCAATGAGCAGTTCTTC. Protein sequence: CASTTRGINEQFF.

This clonotype appeared many times. CDR3 amino acids: CSVGQGHEQYF. The CDR3 bases are TGCAGCGTTGGGCAGGGCCACGAGCAGTACTTC. The rearrangement joins TRBV29-1 to TRBJ2-7, with D perhaps TRBD1 (5 bases). The germline V and J ends were trimmed by 4 bases and 5 bases, with 9 bases remaining between them. Germline assignment: CDR1 SQVTM and CDR2 ANQGSEA. The CDR3 has 11 amino acids.

V gene TRBV12-5 combines with J gene TRBJ2-1, with 10 nucleotides matching TRBD2. V trimming: 3 bases; J trimming: 3 bases; junction bases outside the gene matches: 2. The CDR3 sequence is 15 residues long. The germline V gene encodes CDR1 LGHNT and CDR2 FRNRAP. The DNA of the CDR3 is TGTGCTAGTGGTTTCAAGCGGGAGGGCTACAATGAGCAGTTCTTC. Encoded protein: CASGFKREGYNEQFF.

The J gene is TRBJ1-6, the V gene TRBV28; D is unresolved. CDR3 length: 18 amino acids. V was pared by 4 bases and J by 5 bases, with 21 bases between. Germline CDR1 MDHEN, CDR2 SYDVKM. Here the CDR3 DNA reads TGTGCCAGCAGTTCCGGGATACCTTCAGTAGCGAATAATTCACCCCTCCACTTT. The encoded protein is CASSSGIPSVANNSPLHF. The full variable domain, rest sourced from reference TRBV28 and TRBJ1-6, is DVKVTQSSRYLVKRTGEKVFLECVQDMDHENMFWYRQDPGLGLRLIYFSYDVKMKEKGDIPEGYSVSREKKERFSLILESASTNQTSMYLCASSSGIPSVANNSPLHFGNGTRLTVT.

CDR3 in amino acids: CSARGQAGGADTQYF. CDR3 in DNA: TGCAGTGCTAGGGGCCAAGCGGGAGGGGCAGATACGCAGTATTTT. The gene calls are TRBV20-1 and TRBJ2-3, with 10 bases aligning to TRBD2. The CDR3 covers 15 residues. After removal of 3 bases from V and 4 bases from J, the junction contained 7 bases not matched to a gene. CDR1 and CDR2 from the germline V gene are DFQATT and SNEGSKA (reference sequence).

This clonotype was observed a few times. The chain recombines TRBV29-1 with TRBJ2-1; 9 nucleotides line up with TRBD1. The V gene's germline CDR1 is SQVTM and CDR2 ANQGSEA. This CDR3 contains 11 residues. The V and J ends lost 7 bases and 9 bases, in that order; junction bases with no gene match: 4. The CDR3 bases are TGCAGCGGGGGACAGGGCGGTGAGCAGTTCTTC. This sequence encodes CSGGQGGEQFF.

The chain's CDR3 is CSASKDSTDTQYF. DNA for the CDR3: TGCAGTGCGAGCAAGGACAGCACAGATACGCAGTATTTT. The genes are TRBV20-1 and TRBJ2-3; D is ambiguous. Per germline, CDR1 DFQATT and CDR2 SNEGSKA (reference sequence). The V and J ends lost 6 bases and 0 bases respectively, with 10 bases between them. CDR3 length: 13 amino acids.

In its sample, this clonotype was seen many times. The chain recombines TRBV20-1 with TRBJ2-2, with TRBD1 as a possible D gene (5 bases). The CDR3 contains 13 residues. Germline lookup yields CDR1 DFQATT and CDR2 SNEGSKA (reference sequence). Trimming removed 6 bases at V and 6 bases at J, with 14 bases between. The CDR3 region is CSARRGLPGELFF. CDR3 DNA: TGCAGTGCGAGAAGGGGTTTACCCGGGGAGCTGTTTTTT.

This clonotype appeared a few times. The chain joins TRBV7-7 to TRBJ2-2, with unresolved D. This CDR3 region has 15 residues. The germline V gene encodes CDR1 SSHAT and CDR2 FNYEAQ (reference sequence). Trimming cost V 1 base and J 4 bases, with 10 bases left between them. The CDR3 sequence is CASSLEPALTGELFF. CDR3 in DNA: TGTGCCAGCAGCTTAGAGCCTGCACTCACCGGGGAGCTGTTTTTT.

A few counts support this clonotype. A junction end diverges from the germline sequence, so it may reflect a read error. The chain has TRBV7-9 and TRBJ2-7; 8 bases line up with TRBD2. The CDR3 sequence is 17 residues long. The germline V gene encodes CDR1 SEHNR and CDR2 FQNEAQ (reference sequence). The CDR3 DNA follows: TGTGCCAGCAGCCTAGCGGCGGGAGGCTCGAGCTCCTACGAGCAGTACTTC. Amino acid sequence: CASSLAAGGSSSYEQYF.